This T cell receptor beta chain is from a study of blood T cell repertoires in COVID-19. Study summary: The United States, Italy and Spain were the sources of the acute and convalescent COVID-19 samples.

As processed by the authors: For nucleated cells, counts were estimated from reference gene primer amplification. Here immunoSEQ multiplex PCR was the method, and the copy in TCRdb shows in-frame clones only, minus some. V and J calls and clone size come straight from that table; D and trimming were deduced from the DNA. The sample shows 100,000 to 150,000 clones, 60% to 75% of them seen only once. V trimming: 0 bases; J trimming: 5 bases; junction bases outside the gene matches: 8. The CDR3 is made up of 16 amino acids. CDR1 is SGDLS and CDR2 is YYNGEE in the germline V gene. This rearrangement joins TRBV9 to TRBJ2-3, with 8 positions matching TRBD1. The sequencing sample was made of peripheral blood. The clonotype was recovered from an older woman with acute or convalescent COVID-19. The chain's CDR3 is CASSVAEAGGVDTQYF. The CDR3 DNA reads TGTGCCAGCAGCGTAGCTGAGGCAGGGGGCGTAGATACGCAGTATTTT. The full variable domain, rest sourced from reference TRBV9 and TRBJ2-3, is DSGVTQTPKHLITATGQRVTLRCSPRSGDLSVYWYQQSLDQGLQFLIQYYNGEERAKGNILERFSAQQFPDLHSELNLSSLELGDSALYFCASSVAEAGGVDTQYFGPGTRLTVL.